One sample yielded the 26 T cell receptor beta chains listed below, sequenced in a study of blood T cell repertoires in COVID-19. The protocol was immunoSEQ multiplex PCR, while the TCRdb copy is restricted to in-frame clones and leaves out a portion. This sample yields about 300,000 clones, of which roughly nine tenths are seen a single time; under 3% belongs to the top ten. Sequencing used PBMCs or T cells enriched from blood (not recorded which). The receptor source for this set is a woman aged 18-30 years who had recovered from COVID-19.

This chain joins TRBV19 and TRBJ1-5; 9 bases fit TRBD1. V was clipped by 5 bases and J by 5 bases; unmatched bases: 7. This CDR3 is 15 amino acids long. Germline V lookup: CDR1 LNHDA, CDR2 SQIVND (reference sequence). This CDR3 reads CASSPGTGIDQPQHF. CDR3 sequence (DNA): TGTGCCAGTAGTCCCGGGACAGGGATAGATCAGCCCCAGCATTTT. Together with reference TRBV19 and TRBJ1-5, the CDR3 gives the full variable domain: DGGITQSPKYLFRKEGQNVTLSCEQNLNHDAMYWYRQDPGQGLRLIYYSQIVNDFQKGDIAEGYSVSREKKESFPLTVTSAQKNPTAFYLCASSPGTGIDQPQHFGDGTRLSIL.

V gene TRBV5-6 combines with J gene TRBJ1-2; no definite D call. CDR3 length: 15 amino acids. Germline V gene lookup returns CDR1 SGHDT and CDR2 YYEEEE. Trimming cost V 5 bases and J 0 bases, with 14 bases left between them. CDR3: CASRRNGFSNYGYTF. As DNA, the CDR3 is TGTGCCAGCAGGCGAAACGGGTTCTCTAACTATGGCTACACCTTC.

This chain links TRBV28 with TRBJ1-5; 11 nucleotides line up with TRBD1. The V gene end was trimmed by 5 bases and the J gene end by 4 bases; junction bases not matched to a gene: 7. CDR1 and CDR2 from the germline V gene are MDHEN and SYDVKM. The CDR3 runs to 16 residues. DNA of the CDR3: TGTGCCAGCAGTGCGGACAGGGGGCGAGGTAATCAGCCCCAGCATTTT. It translates to CASSADRGRGNQPQHF.

This chain joins TRBV7-2 and TRBJ1-1; D is possibly TRBD1 (5 bases). This CDR3 is built from 14 residues. CDR1 and CDR2 (germline): SGHTA, FQGNSA. Trimming left V 5 bases short and J 4 bases short, with 14 bases between. CDR3 loop: CASSPRGEATEAFF. The CDR3 bases are TGTGCCAGCAGCCCGCGGGGGGAGGCCACTGAAGCTTTCTTT.

V is TRBV11-2 and J is TRBJ2-3; TRBD2 matches 8 bases. V lost 0 bases and J lost 3; bases outside the gene matches: 8. In germline, CDR1 is SGHAT, CDR2 FQNNGV. The CDR3 runs to 17 residues. CDR3 region: CASSLDLRGGRTDTQYF. The CDR3 DNA follows: TGTGCCAGCAGCTTAGATCTACGGGGGGGCCGTACAGATACGCAGTATTTT.

The count of this clone is one. The chain joins TRBV19 to TRBJ1-1, with 10 bases matching TRBD1. V lost 7 bases, J lost 13 bases, and 9 bases stayed unmatched. This CDR3 contains 12 residues. The germline V gene encodes CDR1 LNHDA and CDR2 SQIVND (reference sequence). CDR3 nucleotide sequence: TGTGCCAGTATGTTCGGGACAGGGGATTTTTTCTTT. Protein sequence: CASMFGTGDFFF.

The V call is TRBV7-2, the J call TRBJ2-7; tentatively, D is TRBD2 (6 bases). Germline CDR1 is SGHTA and CDR2 is FQGNSA. V lost 2 bases and J lost 0, with 17 bases in between. The CDR3 is made up of 17 amino acids. DNA of the CDR3: TGTGCCAGCAGCTTACAGGGACTTGAGTATCGCTCCTACGAGCAGTACTTC. Its protein is CASSLQGLEYRSYEQYF.

The rearrangement uses TRBV9 and TRBJ1-5, with 8 bases fitting TRBD1. The V and J ends lost 0 bases and 4 bases, in that order; junction bases with no gene match: 6. The germline CDR1 and CDR2 sequences are SGDLS and YYNGEE. CDR3 length: 16 residues. CDR3 in DNA: TGTGCCAGCAGCGTAGGACAGGGGAACTCTAATCAGCCCCAGCATTTT. Protein sequence: CASSVGQGNSNQPQHF.

J is TRBJ1-1 and V is TRBV25-1; D gene ambiguous. There are 15 residues in the CDR3. The germline V gene has CDR1 MGHDK and CDR2 SYGVNS. Between the trimmed V and J ends, which lost 1 base and 1 base, there was a span of 10 bases. CDR3: CASSEFNGENTEAFF. Here the CDR3 DNA reads TGTGCCAGCAGTGAATTTAACGGTGAGAACACTGAAGCTTTCTTT.

The chain joins TRBV3-1 (or the pseudogene TRBV3-2) to TRBJ2-6; D is undetermined. This CDR3 comprises 15 residues. The ends were cut back, 0 bases at V and 3 bases at J, with 6 bases in the middle. In germline, CDR1 is LGHDT, CDR2 YNNKEL (reference sequence). The CDR3 nucleotides read TGTGCCAGCAGCCAAGATGCGAGTGGGGCCAACGTCCTGACTTTC. Amino acid sequence: CASSQDASGANVLTF.

The V and J genes are TRBV19 and TRBJ2-7; D might be TRBD2 (6 bases). The CDR3 is 15 residues long. CDR1 is LNHDA and CDR2 is SQIVND in the germline V gene (reference sequence). The germline V and J ends were trimmed by 3 bases and 0 bases, with 12 bases remaining between them. CDR3 bases: TGTGCCAGTAGTATCGGGGGATTGAGCTCCTACGAGCAGTACTTC. Residues: CASSIGGLSSYEQYF.

In its sample, this clone was seen a few times. The V and J genes are TRBV19 and TRBJ1-6, with TRBD1 matching over 8 bases. Germline V gives CDR1 LNHDA, CDR2 SQIVND (reference sequence). The trim removed 0 bases at V and 9 bases at J, leaving 4 bases unmatched. This CDR3 contains 15 residues. The CDR3 loop is CASSIDLTGGSPLHF. The CDR3 DNA reads TGTGCCAGTAGTATAGATCTAACAGGGGGTTCACCCCTCCACTTT. Full variable domain (rest looked up from reference TRBV19 and TRBJ1-6): DGGITQSPKYLFRKEGQNVTLSCEQNLNHDAMYWYRQDPGQGLRLIYYSQIVNDFQKGDIAEGYSVSREKKESFPLTVTSAQKNPTAFYLCASSIDLTGGSPLHFGNGTRLTVT.

V and J are TRBV29-1 and TRBJ1-2; no clear D. The CDR3 length is 13 residues. Germline V gives CDR1 SQVTM, CDR2 ANQGSEA. Trimming left V 4 bases short and J 8 bases short, with 17 bases between. CDR3 nucleotide sequence: TGCAGCGTTGTAGTCCACGACGCGGGCGGCTACACCTTC. This codes for CSVVVHDAGGYTF.

V and J are TRBV12-5 and TRBJ2-7, with D tentatively TRBD1 (5 bases). The germline V gene has CDR1 LGHNT and CDR2 FRNRAP. V was clipped by 1 base and J by 4 bases, with 14 bases between them. The CDR3 covers 15 residues. The CDR3 sequence is CASGLGIGAKYEQYF. The CDR3 DNA sequence: TGTGCTAGTGGTTTGGGTATAGGGGCGAAATACGAGCAGTACTTC.

The rearrangement uses TRBV5-1 and TRBJ2-1; D not resolved. Germline V lookup: CDR1 SGHRS, CDR2 YFSETQ. Deletions cut 0 bases from V and 9 bases from J, with 7 bases between. CDR3 size: 12 residues. This chain's CDR3 is CASSLERFEQFF. CDR3 bases: TGCGCCAGCAGCTTGGAGCGCTTTGAGCAGTTCTTC.

The chain couples TRBV28 to TRBJ1-6; D is possibly TRBD1 (6 bases). Germline loops: CDR1 MDHEN, CDR2 SYDVKM. The length of the CDR3 is 16 residues. With 3 bases removed from V and 8 bases from J, the gap between germline ends came to 17 bases. This chain's CDR3 is CASSFSERGIHSPLHF. CDR3 DNA: TGTGCCAGCAGTTTTTCCGAAAGGGGGATCCATTCACCCCTCCACTTT.

As DNA, the CDR3 is TGTGCCAGCAGTCATACAGCAGATACGCAGTATTTT. Its translation: CASSHTADTQYF. The chain couples TRBV7-2 to TRBJ2-3; the D is unclear. CDR3 length equals 12 residues. Germline CDR1 SGHTA, CDR2 FQGNSA. Trimming pared 6 bases from V and 4 bases from J, leaving 8 bases between.

V is TRBV13 and J is TRBJ2-3, with D possibly being TRBD2 (5 bases). Germline CDR1 reads PRHDT; CDR2 reads FYEKMQ (reference sequence). Trimming removed 4 bases at V and 0 bases at J, with 20 bases between. This CDR3 spans 18 amino acids. CDR3 DNA sequence: TGTGCCAGCAGCTCCACTACCCGGGGAAGATCTAGCACAGATACGCAGTATTTT. Amino acids: CASSSTTRGRSSTDTQYF. The full variable domain, completed using reference TRBV13 and TRBJ2-3, is AAGVIQSPRHLIKEKRETATLKCYPIPRHDTVYWYQQGPGQDPQFLISFYEKMQSDKGSIPDRFSAQQFSDYHSELNMSSLELGDSALYFCASSSTTRGRSSTDTQYFGPGTRLTVL.

This chain links TRBV27 with TRBJ2-7; 7 bases match TRBD1. The J segment lost 6 bases and the V segment lost 6 bases, leaving 8 bases of the junction unmatched. Germline V gene sequence: CDR1 MNHEY, CDR2 SMNVEV (reference sequence). This CDR3 spans 13 amino acids. CDR3 loop: CASSPRTGIEQYF. The CDR3 region has the DNA TGTGCCAGCAGCCCTAGGACAGGTATCGAGCAGTACTTC.

The gene calls are TRBV7-2 and TRBJ2-7, with 8 positions matching TRBD2. J gave up 7 bases and V 1 base, and 9 bases lay outside the gene matches. Germline loops: CDR1 SGHTA, CDR2 FQGNSA. The CDR3 has 15 residues. CDR3 DNA sequence: TGTGCCAGCAGCTTAGAGGGACTAGAGTACTCAGAGCAGTACTTC. This encodes CASSLEGLEYSEQYF.

The V gene is TRBV7-8, the J gene TRBJ1-2, with D unclear. The CDR3 is 14 amino acids. V was shortened by 2 bases and J by 5 bases, with 12 bases between the two germline ends. CDR1 is SGHVS, CDR2 FQNEAQ, per germline. The CDR3 region has the DNA TGTGCCAGCAGCTTACAGACTACGGGGTATGGCTACACCTTC. As protein: CASSLQTTGYGYTF.

The rearrangement links TRBV21-1 to TRBJ2-7; the D call in the table, TRBD2, was not verified against the DNA. TRBV21-1 is a pseudogene. The CDR3 totals 16 residues. In DNA, the CDR3 is TGTGCCAGCAGCAAAGATTGGGAGAATCCATCCTACGAGCAGTACTTC. It is translated as CASSKDWENPSYEQYF.

The sample holds one count of this clone. The rearrangement joins TRBV2 to TRBJ2-3, with 7 positions matching TRBD2. Germline CDR1 is SNHLY and CDR2 is FYNNEI. The CDR3 sequence is 15 residues long. V shed 2 bases, J shed 1 base, and the junction held 3 bases outside the gene matches. The CDR3 is CASSEPLAGTDTQYF. The CDR3 bases are TGTGCCAGCAGTGAACCCCTAGCGGGCACAGATACGCAGTATTTT.

The chain carries TRBV27 and TRBJ2-7, with 7 bases fitting TRBD2. The trim removed 2 bases at V and 3 bases at J, leaving 7 bases unmatched. Germline CDR1 is MNHEY and CDR2 is SMNVEV (reference sequence). This CDR3 has 15 residues. CDR3 residues: CASSLTGAGFYEQYF. CDR3 nucleotide sequence: TGTGCCAGCAGTTTAACGGGAGCGGGGTTCTACGAGCAGTACTTC.

The chain is built from TRBV30 and TRBJ2-1, with 12 bases fitting TRBD2. The germline gives CDR1 GTSNPN, CDR2 SVGIG (reference sequence). The V and J ends lost 0 bases and 9 bases, in that order; junction bases with no gene match: 3. The CDR3 extends over 14 amino acids. In nucleotides, the CDR3 is TGTGCCTGGAGTGTAAGGACTAGCGGGATTGAGCAGTTCTTC. The encoded protein is CAWSVRTSGIEQFF.

V is TRBV4-3 and J is TRBJ2-1; D perhaps matches TRBD1 (6 bases). The CDR3 has 15 residues. CDR1 LGHNA and CDR2 YSLEER come from the germline V gene. The V and J ends lost 1 base and 4 bases respectively, with 11 bases between them. CDR3 sequence: CASSQGRQVYNEQFF. CDR3 nucleotide sequence: TGCGCCAGCAGCCAAGGTCGACAGGTGTACAATGAGCAGTTCTTC.